Detailed here is one TCR beta chain. Its cognate antigen is unknown. Profiling that covered TCR beta VDJ and CDR3 relied on genomic DNA as its template. TCRdb recomputed calls from the reads with MiXCR, one row per CDR3 protein. This table holds 200,000 to 250,000 distinct CDR3 sequences, about 62% found once. This sample is part of a study of CD8+CD57+ T cells in acquired aplastic anemia. Study-wide background: About 3 ug was the average amount of DNA from sorted CD4+ and CD8+ cells.

Study-wide findings and caveats: Found in both controls and patients were twenty-nine CD8+ CDR3 sequences.

The CDR3 totals 16 residues. With 5 bases removed from V and 0 bases from J, the gap between germline ends came to 15 bases. The germline CDR1 and CDR2 sequences are SNHLY and FYNNEI. An expansion of CD8+CD57+ cells by flow cytometry had been shown in patients chosen for sequencing. This chain joins TRBV2 and TRBJ2-3; unclear D gene. The material sequenced was sorted CD4+, CD8+, or CD8+CD57+ T cells (not recorded which) from PBMCs. This clonotype was sampled from a human donor with aplastic anemia. CDR3 region: CASSHSPATSTDTQYF. The CDR3 nucleotides are TGTGCCAGCAGTCACTCCCCCGCCACTAGCACAGATACGCAGTATTTT.